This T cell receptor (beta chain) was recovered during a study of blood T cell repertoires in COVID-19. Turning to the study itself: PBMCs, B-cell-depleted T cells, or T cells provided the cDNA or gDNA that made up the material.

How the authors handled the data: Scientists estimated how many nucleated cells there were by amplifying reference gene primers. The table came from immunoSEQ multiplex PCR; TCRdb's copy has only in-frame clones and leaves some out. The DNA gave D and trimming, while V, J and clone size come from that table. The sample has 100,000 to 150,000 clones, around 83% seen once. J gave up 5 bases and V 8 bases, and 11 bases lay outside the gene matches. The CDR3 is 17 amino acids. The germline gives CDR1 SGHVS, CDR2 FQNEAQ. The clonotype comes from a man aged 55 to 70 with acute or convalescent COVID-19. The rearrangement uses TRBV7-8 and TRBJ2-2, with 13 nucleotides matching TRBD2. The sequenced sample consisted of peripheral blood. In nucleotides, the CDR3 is TGTGCCAGCGGCCCCGGACTAGCGGGAGCGGAGACCGGGGAGCTGTTTTTT. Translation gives CASGPGLAGAETGELFF.